The 21 T cell receptor beta chains below all came from one sample that was sequenced in a study of cytomegalovirus exposure and HLA in healthy donors. A multiplex PCR was run with 60 Vbeta primers and 13 Jbeta primers. The repertoire was sequenced with immunoSEQ multiplex PCR; TCRdb's copy has only in-frame clones and lacks some. The ten top clones account for more than 3%, within a sample of approximately 110,000 clones. Sequencing input: PBMCs. The receptors shown here come from a man younger than 35 in good health and CMV-seronegative.

V and J are TRBV9 and TRBJ1-1; the D is unclear. The CDR3 is made up of 12 amino acids. V lost 4 bases, J lost 5 bases, and 9 bases lay in between. CDR1 is SGDLS and CDR2 is YYNGEE in the germline V gene. The CDR3 loop is CASSSTGTEAFF. CDR3 coding DNA: TGTGCCAGCAGCTCTACGGGGACTGAAGCTTTCTTT.

The rearrangement joins TRBV7-2 to TRBJ1-2, with a possible D match to TRBD1 (6 bases). Germline V gives CDR1 SGHTA, CDR2 FQGNSA. The CDR3 consists of 16 residues. The ends were cut back, 2 bases at V and 5 bases at J, with 18 bases in the middle. CDR3 residues: CASSLLGQGYRYGYTF. CDR3 DNA: TGTGCCAGCAGCTTATTGGGGCAGGGGTATCGGTATGGCTACACCTTC.

V usage is TRBV7-9 and J usage is TRBJ2-7; TRBD1 agrees at 9 bases. The CDR3 runs 16 residues. Per germline, CDR1 SEHNR and CDR2 FQNEAQ (reference sequence). Germline trimming cut 2 bases from V and 1 base from J; bases unmatched to any gene: 6. DNA of the CDR3: TGTGCCAGCAGCTTACCGGGACAGGGAGGTTCCTACGAGCAGTACTTC. Translation: CASSLPGQGGSYEQYF.

The rearrangement links TRBV5-5 to TRBJ2-7; 9 bases map to TRBD1. Germline V gene data show CDR1 as SGHKS and CDR2 as YYEKEE (reference sequence). V shed 8 bases and J 3 bases; nucleotides not matched to a gene: 9. There are 14 residues in the CDR3. In nucleotides, the CDR3 is TGTGCCAGTAGAGCTCCGGGACAGGGCTACGAGCAGTACTTC. Translating it yields CASRAPGQGYEQYF.

The chain has TRBV11-2 and TRBJ1-2; D call uncertain. The CDR3 consists of 16 residues. Trimming took off 6 bases at V and 7 bases at J, with 24 bases between the two ends. Germline V gene lookup returns CDR1 SGHAT and CDR2 FQNNGV. CDR3 sequence: CASRMYSGSKGGGYTF. DNA for the CDR3: TGTGCCAGCAGAATGTACAGTGGCTCAAAGGGAGGTGGCTACACCTTC. The variable domain in full, completed from reference TRBV11-2 and TRBJ1-2, reads EAGVAQSPRYKIIEKRQSVAFWCNPISGHATLYWYQQILGQGPKLLIQFQNNGVVDDSQLPKDRFSAERLKGVDSTLKIQPAKLEDSAVYLCASRMYSGSKGGGYTFGSGTRLTVV.

V is TRBV27 and J is TRBJ1-2; D is unclear. V lost 3 bases and J 4 bases, leaving 12 bases between the germline ends. The germline gives CDR1 MNHEY, CDR2 SMNVEV (reference sequence). The CDR3 runs to 14 residues. CDR3 in amino acids: CASSFNALSYGYTF. As DNA, the CDR3 is TGTGCCAGCAGTTTTAATGCCTTGAGCTATGGCTACACCTTC.

The rearrangement links TRBV4-1 to TRBJ1-2; the D gene is possibly TRBD1 (6 bases). The CDR3 runs 16 residues. Between the trimmed V and J ends, which lost 3 bases and 4 bases, there was a span of 18 bases. Germline V gene data show CDR1 as MGHRA and CDR2 as YSYEKL. CDR3 region: CASSHATTGLSYGYTF. CDR3 in DNA: TGCGCCAGCAGCCACGCGACGACAGGCCTGAGCTATGGCTACACCTTC.

The rearrangement uses TRBV23-1 and TRBJ1-5; D is perhaps TRBD1 (6 bases). TRBV23-1 is filed as an ORF, its function uncertain. Deletions cut 1 base from V and 4 bases from J, with 14 bases between. This CDR3 comprises 16 residues. The CDR3 region has the DNA TGCGCCAGCAGTCAATTCCGTAAGACAGGTAATCAGCCCCAGCATTTT. This translates into CASSQFRKTGNQPQHF.

The CDR3 region is CASGAGNIQYF. The CDR3 coding sequence is TGTGCCAGCGGCGCGGGGAACATTCAGTACTTC. V is TRBV5-4 and J is TRBJ2-4; maybe TRBD2 (6 bases). Between the trimmed V and J ends, which lost 7 bases and 7 bases, there was a span of 9 bases. This CDR3 has 11 residues. In germline, CDR1 is SGHNT, CDR2 YYREEE (reference sequence).

This chain connects TRBV29-1 to TRBJ2-1; D may be TRBD2 (6 bases). Germline V gene lookup returns CDR1 SQVTM and CDR2 ANQGSEA. CDR3 length: 13 residues. V was shortened by 4 bases and J by 4 bases, with 11 bases between the two germline ends. CDR3 sequence reads: CSVAGDRYNEQFF. CDR3 DNA sequence: TGCAGCGTTGCGGGGGACCGATACAATGAGCAGTTCTTC.

The V and J genes are TRBV23-1 and TRBJ2-7, with 8 bases identical to TRBD2. TRBV23-1 qualifies as an ORF whose function is uncertain. V was clipped by 2 bases and J by 2 bases; unmatched bases: 5. There are 15 residues in the CDR3. The CDR3 DNA is TGCGCCAGCAGTCAAAGAACTAGCGGAACCTACGAGCAGTACTTC. Translating it yields CASSQRTSGTYEQYF.

The rearrangement uses TRBV14 and TRBJ2-5, with D maybe TRBD2 (6 bases). The germline V gene encodes CDR1 SGHDN and CDR2 FVKESK. V was pared by 8 bases and J by 2 bases, with 15 bases between. This CDR3 is built from 14 residues. CDR3 DNA sequence: TGTGCCAGCTCAATTTGGGGGGTTCAAGAGACCCAGTACTTC. Protein: CASSIWGVQETQYF. Filled out from reference TRBV14 and TRBJ2-5, the complete variable domain reads EAGVTQFPSHSVIEKGQTVTLRCDPISGHDNLYWYRRVMGKEIKFLLHFVKESKQDESGMPNNRFLAERTGGTYSTLKVQPAELEDSGVYFCASSIWGVQETQYFGPGTRLLVL.

Here the CDR3 DNA reads TGTGCCAGCAGCTTATCTGAGGGATCGGGTTCACCCCTCCACTTT. It encodes CASSLSEGSGSPLHF. This chain joins TRBV7-9 and TRBJ1-6; the D is unclear. The CDR3 covers 15 residues. Germline V gives CDR1 SEHNR, CDR2 FQNEAQ (reference sequence). Trimming left V 2 bases short and J 9 bases short, with 14 bases between.

V and J are TRBV7-6 and TRBJ1-2, with D perhaps TRBD1 (6 bases). The CDR3 runs 17 residues. Germline CDR1 is SGHVS and CDR2 is FNYEAQ. Trimming removed 5 bases at V and 1 base at J, with 20 bases between. DNA for the CDR3: TGTGCCAGCAGCCTAGGAGGTCCAGGACAGCATAACTATGGCTACACCTTC. Residues: CASSLGGPGQHNYGYTF. The variable domain in full, completed from reference TRBV7-6 and TRBJ1-2, reads GAGVSQSPRYKVTKRGQDVALRCDPISGHVSLYWYRQALGQGPEFLTYFNYEAQQDKSGLPNDRFSAERPEGSISTLTIQRTEQRDSAMYRCASSLGGPGQHNYGYTFGSGTRLTVV.

The chain employs TRBV5-1 and TRBJ2-7; D might be TRBD2 (6 bases). The CDR3 totals 15 residues. The germline V gene encodes CDR1 SGHRS and CDR2 YFSETQ. The V and J ends lost 5 bases and 2 bases respectively, with 17 bases between them. The CDR3 coding sequence is TGCGCCAGCAGACAGCCGGGACTCCGACCCTACGAGCAGTACTTC. Translated, it gives CASRQPGLRPYEQYF.

V gene TRBV28 combines with J gene TRBJ1-4, with TRBD1 matching 11 bases. Trimming cost V 8 bases and J 6 bases; bases outside gene matches: 8. The CDR3 loop spans 15 amino acids. Per germline, CDR1 MDHEN and CDR2 SYDVKM. The CDR3 protein is CASGLPGQGDEKLFF. The CDR3 nucleotides are TGTGCCAGCGGATTACCGGGACAGGGGGATGAAAAACTGTTTTTT. Full variable domain (rest looked up from reference TRBV28 and TRBJ1-4): DVKVTQSSRYLVKRTGEKVFLECVQDMDHENMFWYRQDPGLGLRLIYFSYDVKMKEKGDIPEGYSVSREKKERFSLILESASTNQTSMYLCASGLPGQGDEKLFFGSGTQLSVL.

The chain links TRBV2 to TRBJ2-5, with a tentative D call TRBD1 (5 bases). This CDR3 has 15 amino acids. Between the trimmed V and J ends, which lost 2 bases and 1 base, there was a span of 11 bases. The germline CDR1 and CDR2 sequences are SNHLY and FYNNEI. CDR3 sequence: CASSESPGSQETQYF. CDR3 DNA sequence: TGTGCCAGCAGTGAATCCCCAGGGTCCCAAGAGACCCAGTACTTC.

The chain recombines TRBV2 with TRBJ2-2, with a tentative D call TRBD1 (6 bases). V lost 7 bases and J lost 6, with 9 bases in between. The CDR3 is 12 residues long. Germline CDR1 is SNHLY and CDR2 is FYNNEI. CDR3 in DNA: TGTGCCAGCAAGAGGGGGTCCGGGGAGCTGTTTTTT. Its protein is CASKRGSGELFF. The entire variable domain, with the rest obtained from reference TRBV2 and TRBJ2-2, is as follows: EPEVTQTPSHQVTQMGQEVILRCVPISNHLYFYWYRQILGQKVEFLVSFYNNEISEKSEIFDDQFSVERPDGSNFTLKIRSTKLEDSAMYFCASKRGSGELFFGEGSRLTVL.

This chain joins TRBV7-6 and TRBJ2-2; D possibly corresponds to TRBD2 (6 bases). Germline assignment: CDR1 SGHVS and CDR2 FNYEAQ. CDR3 size: 16 residues. The ends were cut back, 4 bases at V and 0 bases at J, with 12 bases in the middle. The CDR3 DNA reads TGTGCCAGCAGCTCCGGAGGGCTTGCGAACACCGGGGAGCTGTTTTTT. This codes for CASSSGGLANTGELFF. Variable domain in full (rest from reference TRBV7-6 and TRBJ2-2): GAGVSQSPRYKVTKRGQDVALRCDPISGHVSLYWYRQALGQGPEFLTYFNYEAQQDKSGLPNDRFSAERPEGSISTLTIQRTEQRDSAMYRCASSSGGLANTGELFFGEGSRLTVL.

The chain carries TRBV4-1 and TRBJ2-7, with 9 positions matching TRBD1. Germline trimming cut 2 bases from V and 3 bases from J; bases unmatched to any gene: 5. The length of the CDR3 is 15 residues. The germline V gene encodes CDR1 MGHRA and CDR2 YSYEKL. The DNA for the CDR3 is TGCGCCAGCAGCCAAACAGGGGGCCGGAACTACGAGCAGTACTTC. Its translation is CASSQTGGRNYEQYF.

The chain combines TRBV14 with TRBJ2-1; D is ambiguous. The V gene lost 3 bases and the J gene lost 6 bases, with 9 bases spanning the gap. The CDR3 consists of 13 residues. Germline CDR1 SGHDN, CDR2 FVKESK. The CDR3 spells CASSQVLGNEQFF. The CDR3, as DNA: TGTGCCAGCAGCCAGGTACTTGGCAATGAGCAGTTCTTC. Full variable domain (outside the CDR3, taken from reference TRBV14 and TRBJ2-1): EAGVTQFPSHSVIEKGQTVTLRCDPISGHDNLYWYRRVMGKEIKFLLHFVKESKQDESGMPNNRFLAERTGGTYSTLKVQPAELEDSGVYFCASSQVLGNEQFFGPGTRLTVL.